The sequence of this TCR beta chain was determined in a study of cytomegalovirus exposure and HLA in healthy donors. The study's findings and limits: Cytomegalovirus status, reportedly, was diagnosed with high specificity and sensitivity by the classifier. A few CMV-associated chains proved CMV antigen-specific in vitro. The tendency of first-cohort TCR clusters to co-occur in the roughly 130 validation repertoires emerged from a later analysis.

Some clones are missing from TCRdb's copy, which holds only in-frame ones; the method was immunoSEQ multiplex PCR. The sample lists roughly 100,000 clones, about 85% seen once, with roughly 20% in the top ten. Worth noting for this clone: Its antigen is not identified.

CDR1 and CDR2 (germline): MNHEY, SMNVEV (reference sequence). CDR3 length: 15 amino acids. The V segment lost 3 bases and the J segment 0 bases; nucleotides outside the gene matches: 4. The clonotype was recovered from a man between 18 and 35 years old in good health and CMV-seropositive. The chain carries TRBV27 and TRBJ1-1, with TRBD1 matching 7 bases. Sequenced input: PBMCs. The CDR3 here is CASSFEQGLNTEAFF. The CDR3 nucleotides read TGTGCCAGCAGTTTTGAACAGGGGTTGAACACTGAAGCTTTCTTT.